This TCR beta chain comes out of a study of blood T cell repertoires in COVID-19. Study-level background: Italy, Spain and the United States were the sources of the convalescent and acute COVID-19 samples. From T cells, B-cell-depleted T cells, or PBMCs came the material, which was cDNA or gDNA.

Original data processing: It was from reference gene primer amplification that nucleated cell counts were estimated. Measured with immunoSEQ multiplex PCR; TCRdb has only the in-frame clones, and not every one. For V, J and clone size, that table is used; D and trimming come from the DNA. The table shows approximately 40,000 clones, with 90% occurring only once. This clone has a handful of counts. The CDR3 covers 13 residues. V was clipped by 6 bases and J by 3 bases, with 9 bases between them. Germline values: CDR1 ENHRY, CDR2 SYGVKD. The V gene is TRBV10-3, the J gene TRBJ1-5; D is possibly TRBD1 (6 bases). This receptor was taken from a human donor in a cohort sampled during active COVID-19. The sample taken for sequencing was peripheral blood. The CDR3 here is CAIRGHPNQPQHF. The CDR3, as DNA: TGTGCCATCAGGGGACACCCCAATCAGCCCCAGCATTTT.